This entry lists 7 T cell receptor beta chains sequenced from one sample in a study of cytomegalovirus exposure and HLA in healthy donors. The PCR made use of 60 Vbeta and 13 Jbeta primers. This table comes from immunoSEQ multiplex PCR, and its TCRdb copy is limited to in-frame clones, with some not included. This table holds 90,000 to 150,000 clones, approximately 15% found once. Specimen: PBMCs. Receptor source: a woman in her late teens or twenties in good health and CMV-seronegative.

The chain links TRBV4-3 to TRBJ1-5; D is uncertain. With 1 base removed from V and 1 base from J, the gap between germline ends came to 14 bases. Per the germline V gene, CDR1 is LGHNA and CDR2 is YSLEER. This CDR3 has 17 residues. Here the CDR3 reads CASSQGLGAGSNQPQHF. The CDR3 DNA reads as TGCGCCAGCAGCCAAGGTCTGGGTGCGGGAAGCAATCAGCCCCAGCATTTT.

The V and J genes are TRBV15 and TRBJ2-7, with 7 bases identical to TRBD1. Germline V gene data show CDR1 as LNHNV and CDR2 as YYDKDF (reference sequence). The CDR3 is made up of 13 amino acids. V gave up 4 bases and J gave up 2 bases; unmatched junction bases: 2. The CDR3, as DNA: TGTGCCACCAGCATTCAGGGGGCCTACGAGCAGTACTTC. This translates into CATSIQGAYEQYF.

V usage is TRBV29-1 and J usage is TRBJ1-2; 7 bases are shared with TRBD1. The CDR3 extends over 12 amino acids. V shed 7 bases, J shed 0 bases, and the junction held 2 bases outside the gene matches. In germline, CDR1 is SQVTM, CDR2 ANQGSEA. The CDR3 DNA sequence: TGCAGCGCCGGGACAGCTAACTATGGCTACACCTTC. Encoded protein: CSAGTANYGYTF. The entire variable domain, with the rest obtained from reference TRBV29-1 and TRBJ1-2, is as follows: SAVISQKPSRDICQRGTSLTIQCQVDSQVTMMFWYRQQPGQSLTLIATANQGSEATYESGFVIDKFPISRPNLTFSTLTVSNMSPEDSSIYLCSAGTANYGYTFGSGTRLTVV.

The genes are TRBV19 and TRBJ1-4; 9 bases match TRBD1. This CDR3 contains 15 residues. V gave up 6 bases and J gave up 8 bases; unmatched junction bases: 10. CDR1 and CDR2 (germline): LNHDA, SQIVND (reference sequence). The CDR3 DNA is TGTGCCAGTAGGGGCGGCGACAGGGGGGCCGAAAAACTGTTTTTT. Its translation is CASRGGDRGAEKLFF.

V is TRBV7-3 and J is TRBJ1-5; 9 bases match TRBD1. The CDR3 extends over 16 amino acids. The ends lost 4 bases at V and 3 bases at J; junction bases unmatched: 7. Germline CDR1 is SGHTA and CDR2 is FQGTGA. The CDR3 is CASSYYRGPDNQPQHF. CDR3 DNA sequence: TGTGCCAGCAGCTACTACAGGGGGCCCGACAATCAGCCCCAGCATTTT.

Here the CDR3 DNA reads TGCGCCAGCAGCTTGGGTTCACCAGACAACTACGAGCAGTACTTC. This encodes CASSLGSPDNYEQYF. The V and J genes are TRBV5-1 and TRBJ2-7, with D unresolved. Between the trimmed V and J ends, which lost 0 bases and 3 bases, there was a span of 13 bases. The CDR3 spans 15 residues. Germline V gives CDR1 SGHRS, CDR2 YFSETQ.

This clone came up a few times. The rearrangement joins TRBV7-9 to TRBJ1-5, with D tentatively TRBD1 (6 bases). This CDR3 is built from 14 residues. CDR1 is SEHNR, CDR2 FQNEAQ, per germline (reference sequence). V was shortened by 1 base and J by 7 bases, with 11 bases between the two germline ends. The CDR3 nucleotides read TGTGCCAGCAGCTTAGGGGGGGGCGGGCAGCCCCAGCATTTT. Its translation: CASSLGGGGQPQHF.